One and the same sample provided the 20 T cell receptor beta chains below, sequenced in a study of cytotoxic CD8 clonotypes in ibrutinib-treated CLL. Libraries were prepared by immunoSEQ multiplex PCR; TCRdb keeps only in-frame clonotypes and omits some of them. Found here are roughly 42,000 clones, under 80% of them singletons; the top ten hold under 25%. The sequenced sample was PBMCs, obtained after 24 months of ibrutinib treatment. The receptor source for this set is a human donor with chronic lymphocytic leukemia.

The rearrangement uses TRBV5-1 and TRBJ2-5, with 8 nucleotides matching TRBD2. The CDR3 spans 16 residues. CDR1 and CDR2 from the germline V gene are SGHRS and YFSETQ. The trim removed 4 bases at V and 6 bases at J, leaving 14 bases unmatched. CDR3 bases: TGCGCCAGCAGCCCGGGACTGGACTTAGCGGGGAAGACCCAGTACTTC. Translating gives CASSPGLDLAGKTQYF.

This rearrangement joins TRBV4-2 to TRBJ2-6; no clear D. The V end lost 4 bases, the J end lost 0 bases, and 10 bases lay between the germline ends. CDR3 length equals 16 residues. Germline-derived CDR1 and CDR2 are LGHNA and YNFKEQ. The CDR3 nucleotides read TGTGCCAGCAGCCCGGTCCTAGACTCTGGGGCCAACGTCCTGACTTTC. Amino acids: CASSPVLDSGANVLTF.

The rearrangement joins TRBV27 to TRBJ2-6, with TRBD1 matching 11 bases. Looked up from germline, CDR1 is MNHEY and CDR2 is SMNVEV (reference sequence). The J segment lost 1 base and the V segment lost 10 bases, leaving 15 bases of the junction unmatched. The CDR3 extends over 19 amino acids. The CDR3 loop is CAIPPLPGQGVSGANVLTF. As DNA, the CDR3 is TGTGCCATACCCCCCTTGCCGGGACAGGGGGTTTCTGGGGCCAACGTCCTGACTTTC.

This rearrangement joins TRBV2 to TRBJ1-6; a possible D gene is TRBD1 (6 bases). This CDR3 has 14 amino acids. From germline, CDR1 is SNHLY and CDR2 FYNNEI. V shed 6 bases and J shed 10 bases, with 16 bases lying between them. The CDR3 protein is CASREQGSGSPLHF. As DNA, the CDR3 is TGTGCCAGCAGGGAACAGGGATCCGGGTCACCCCTCCACTTT. Looking up the rest from reference TRBV2 and TRBJ1-6 gives the full variable domain: EPEVTQTPSHQVTQMGQEVILRCVPISNHLYFYWYRQILGQKVEFLVSFYNNEISEKSEIFDDQFSVERPDGSNFTLKIRSTKLEDSAMYFCASREQGSGSPLHFGNGTRLTVT.

The rearrangement links TRBV5-1 to TRBJ2-5; the D is unclear. CDR3 length: 13 amino acids. The V gene's germline CDR1 is SGHRS and CDR2 YFSETQ. Between the trimmed V and J ends, which lost 0 bases and 2 bases, there was a span of 5 bases. The CDR3 is CASSLGLQETQYF. The CDR3, as DNA: TGCGCCAGCAGCTTGGGACTTCAAGAGACCCAGTACTTC.

The chain links TRBV4-1 to TRBJ2-2, with TRBD2 as a possible D gene (6 bases). Trimming removed 4 bases at V and 7 bases at J, with 16 bases between. The CDR3 length is 15 residues. Germline values: CDR1 MGHRA, CDR2 YSYEKL. CDR3 DNA: TGCGCCAGCAGCCTTGTGGGACTCATGGGCGGGGAGCTGTTTTTT. Encoded protein: CASSLVGLMGGELFF.

The rearrangement joins TRBV18 to TRBJ2-5, with no clear D. Trimming removed 4 bases at V and 0 bases at J, with 3 bases between. The CDR3 consists of 12 residues. Germline assignment: CDR1 KGHSH and CDR2 LQKENI. The chain's CDR3 is CASSLNQETQYF. CDR3 DNA sequence: TGTGCCAGCTCACTCAACCAAGAGACCCAGTACTTC.

The rearrangement joins TRBV7-9 to TRBJ1-1, with D unclear. The CDR3 covers 14 residues. The germline V gene encodes CDR1 SEHNR and CDR2 FQNEAQ (reference sequence). V was trimmed by 7 bases and J by 0 bases, leaving 12 bases between them. This chain's CDR3 is CASIDLGLNTEAFF. For the CDR3, the DNA is TGTGCCAGCATCGACTTGGGCTTGAACACTGAAGCTTTCTTT.

This clone showed up just once. The genes are TRBV19 and TRBJ1-5, with 7 bases matching TRBD1. Germline V CDR1 and CDR2: LNHDA, SQIVND (reference sequence). Trimming took 4 bases from V and 5 from J; bases not matched to a gene: 11. The length of the CDR3 is 16 residues. The CDR3: CASSRHGTAVDQPQHF. CDR3 bases: TGTGCCAGTAGTAGGCACGGGACAGCCGTAGATCAGCCCCAGCATTTT.

This chain joins TRBV5-1 and TRBJ2-7; maybe TRBD1 (6 bases). The CDR3 runs 14 residues. The V gene's germline CDR1 is SGHRS and CDR2 YFSETQ. Deletions cut 6 bases from V and 1 base from J, with 14 bases between. The CDR3 loop is CASTAAQGSYEQYF. Here the CDR3 DNA reads TGCGCCAGCACTGCGGCTCAGGGGTCCTACGAGCAGTACTTC.

In nucleotides, the CDR3 is TGTGCCAGCAGCCCCCGGTTGGCCACCGGGGAGCTGTTTTTT. Encoded protein: CASSPRLATGELFF. The rearrangement uses TRBV7-3 and TRBJ2-2; no clear D gene. Trimming pared 5 bases from V and 4 bases from J, leaving 11 bases between. Per the germline V gene, CDR1 is SGHTA and CDR2 is FQGTGA. CDR3 length: 14 residues. Full variable domain (rest looked up from reference TRBV7-3 and TRBJ2-2): GAGVSQTPSNKVTEKGKYVELRCDPISGHTALYWYRQSLGQGPEFLIYFQGTGAADDSGLPNDRFFAVRPEGSVSTLKIQRTERGDSAVYLCASSPRLATGELFFGEGSRLTVL.

The J gene is TRBJ2-7, the V gene TRBV7-6; tentative D call: TRBD2 (6 bases). Germline values: CDR1 SGHVS, CDR2 FNYEAQ. Trimming stripped 2 bases from V and 6 bases from J, with 17 bases between. The length of the CDR3 is 15 residues. The CDR3 sequence is CASSLSVGRSVEQYF. CDR3 DNA sequence: TGTGCCAGCAGCTTATCTGTGGGGAGGTCCGTCGAGCAGTACTTC.

This clone was picked up a small number of times. The chain has TRBV7-9 and TRBJ2-5, with D unresolved. From germline, CDR1 is SEHNR and CDR2 FQNEAQ (reference sequence). V was cut by 1 base and J by 2 bases, with 8 bases left in between. The CDR3 covers 14 residues. The CDR3 reads CASSLGALQETQYF. The CDR3 nucleotides are TGTGCCAGCAGCTTAGGGGCGTTACAAGAGACCCAGTACTTC.

The gene calls are TRBV7-3 and TRBJ2-2; no definite D call. CDR3 length equals 12 residues. Trimming left V 5 bases short and J 0 bases short, with 1 base between. Germline CDR1 reads SGHTA; CDR2 reads FQGTGA. DNA of the CDR3: TGTGCCAGCAGCGCGAACACCGGGGAGCTGTTTTTT. Translating it yields CASSANTGELFF.

This rearrangement joins TRBV18 to TRBJ2-1; a possible D gene is TRBD2 (6 bases). Deletions cut 3 bases from V and 8 bases from J, with 14 bases between. Germline assignment: CDR1 KGHSH and CDR2 LQKENI. The CDR3 has 14 amino acids. The CDR3 DNA reads TGTGCCAGCTCACCTGGGACTTTGTTGGATGAGCAGTTCTTC. Encoded protein: CASSPGTLLDEQFF. Based on the CDR3 plus reference TRBV18 and TRBJ2-1, the full variable domain is NAGVMQNPRHLVRRRGQEARLRCSPMKGHSHVYWYRQLPEEGLKFMVYLQKENIIDESGMPKERFSAEFPKEGPSILRIQQVVRGDSAAYFCASSPGTLLDEQFFGPGTRLTVL.

There are a few counts of this clone. J is TRBJ1-5 and V is TRBV2; D unclear. This CDR3 contains 12 residues. CDR1 is SNHLY, CDR2 FYNNEI, per germline. V lost 4 bases, J lost 7 bases, and 8 bases lay in between. The CDR3 is CASSVGRQPQHF. The CDR3 coding sequence is TGTGCCAGCAGTGTTGGCAGGCAGCCCCAGCATTTT.

The rearrangement links TRBV9 to TRBJ2-2; 9 nucleotides match TRBD2. Germline loops: CDR1 SGDLS, CDR2 YYNGEE. CDR3 size: 16 residues. Trimming cost V 6 bases and J 6 bases; bases outside gene matches: 12. The CDR3, as DNA: TGTGCCAGCAACCCCCGTGGCGGGGGGGCGCCCGGGGAGCTGTTTTTT. As protein: CASNPRGGGAPGELFF.

V is TRBV5-4 and J is TRBJ1-1; 7 bases line up with TRBD1. The CDR3 is 16 residues long. V lost 0 bases and J lost 0; bases outside the gene matches: 5. CDR1 is SGHNT and CDR2 is YYREEE in the germline V gene (reference sequence). The CDR3 spells CASSLAGQAMNTEAFF. The CDR3 DNA is TGTGCCAGCAGCTTGGCTGGACAGGCTATGAACACTGAAGCTTTCTTT.

This chain joins TRBV14 and TRBJ2-5; D call uncertain. Trimming shortened V by 1 base and J by 5 bases, and 14 bases separated the two germline ends. The CDR3 contains 15 residues. Looked up from germline, CDR1 is SGHDN and CDR2 is FVKESK. The CDR3 nucleotides are TGTGCCAGCAGCCAAGTGGGTAGCTCGATGGAGACCCAGTACTTC. It translates to CASSQVGSSMETQYF.

This chain links TRBV30 with TRBJ2-4; TRBD1 aligns across 7 bases. The germline V gene encodes CDR1 GTSNPN and CDR2 SVGIG (reference sequence). CDR3 size: 13 residues. Trimming at V came to 0 bases and at J to 7 bases, leaving 3 bases not matched to a gene. CDR3 amino acids: CAWSVPGGNIQYF. CDR3 DNA sequence: TGTGCCTGGAGTGTACCAGGGGGTAACATTCAGTACTTC.